The 13 T cell receptor beta chains presented below share a single source sample, sequenced in a study of cytomegalovirus exposure and HLA in healthy donors. The PCR contained 60 Vbeta and 13 Jbeta primers. The data were produced by immunoSEQ multiplex PCR, yet TCRdb's version contains in-frame clones alone and is incomplete. Of about 80,000 clones in the sample, around 60% were seen once. Sequencing was performed on PBMCs. These TCRs come from a male donor in good health and CMV-seropositive.

The gene calls are TRBV7-2 and TRBJ2-1, with 10 bases identical to TRBD2. Trimming removed 3 bases from V and 2 bases from J; junction bases left unmatched: 4. CDR1 is SGHTA, CDR2 FQGNSA, per germline. This CDR3 contains 16 residues. The CDR3 DNA reads as TGTGCCAGCAGCTTCACTAGCGGGACCGCCTACAATGAGCAGTTCTTC. As protein: CASSFTSGTAYNEQFF.

This clone was seen a handful of times. The chain links TRBV2 to TRBJ2-3; 14 positions agree with TRBD2. The CDR3 runs 18 residues. Losses at the gene ends were 11 bases for V and 4 bases for J; bases not matched to a gene: 17. Germline CDR1 is SNHLY and CDR2 is FYNNEI. The CDR3: CAHTTAGLAGADADTQYF. The CDR3 DNA is TGTGCCCACACAACGGCGGGACTAGCGGGGGCCGATGCAGATACGCAGTATTTT. Full variable domain (missing parts from reference TRBV2 and TRBJ2-3): EPEVTQTPSHQVTQMGQEVILRCVPISNHLYFYWYRQILGQKVEFLVSFYNNEISEKSEIFDDQFSVERPDGSNFTLKIRSTKLEDSAMYFCAHTTAGLAGADADTQYFGPGTRLTVL.

This chain joins TRBV5-6 and TRBJ2-7, with D uncertain. This CDR3 has 13 residues. V dropped 0 bases and J dropped 2 bases, with 6 bases sitting between them. CDR1 SGHDT and CDR2 YYEEEE come from the germline V gene. In nucleotides, the CDR3 is TGTGCCAGCAGCTTGGTCAACACCTACGAGCAGTACTTC. It translates to CASSLVNTYEQYF.

The J gene is TRBJ1-2, the V gene TRBV6-5; D might be TRBD1 (6 bases). The CDR3 consists of 15 residues. Trimming removed 5 bases from V and 3 bases from J, with 16 bases in between. CDR1 is MNHEY, CDR2 SVGAGI, per germline. CDR3 sequence: CASSQGHPRDYGYTF. In DNA, the CDR3 is TGTGCCAGCAGTCAGGGACACCCGAGGGACTATGGCTACACCTTC.

As DNA, the CDR3 is TGTGCCAGCAGTTTAGGCAGTCCCTACGAGCAGTACTTC. Translating gives CASSLGSPYEQYF. The V gene is TRBV28, the J gene TRBJ2-7; D is ambiguous. CDR1 is MDHEN, CDR2 SYDVKM, per germline. The V end was cut by 2 bases, the J end by 2 bases, with 7 bases between. This CDR3 has 13 amino acids.

The rearrangement uses TRBV7-2 and TRBJ2-2; 13 nucleotides line up with TRBD2. The J segment lost 3 bases and the V segment lost 1 base, leaving 2 bases of the junction unmatched. The CDR3 extends over 17 amino acids. CDR1 is SGHTA, CDR2 FQGNSA, per germline. CDR3 region: CASSLEGLAGYTGELFF. CDR3 coding DNA: TGTGCCAGCAGCTTAGAGGGACTAGCGGGGTACACCGGGGAGCTGTTTTTT.

V is TRBV15 and J is TRBJ1-1; D is uncertain. Trimming removed 7 bases from V and 0 bases from J, with 9 bases in between. The CDR3 covers 13 residues. Germline V gives CDR1 LNHNV, CDR2 YYDKDF (reference sequence). CDR3 loop: CATTLLMNTEAFF. The CDR3 nucleotides read TGTGCCACCACCTTACTGATGAACACTGAAGCTTTCTTT. Filled out from reference TRBV15 and TRBJ1-1, the complete variable domain reads DAMVIQNPRYQVTQFGKPVTLSCSQTLNHNVMYWYQQKSSQAPKLLFHYYDKDFNNEADTPDNFQSRRPNTSFCFLDIRSPGLGDTAMYLCATTLLMNTEAFFGQGTRLTVV.

The chain employs TRBV28 and TRBJ2-5; D perhaps matches TRBD2 (7 bases). Trimming removed 1 base at V and 5 bases at J, with 14 bases between. Per germline, CDR1 MDHEN and CDR2 SYDVKM. CDR3 length equals 15 residues. CDR3 DNA sequence: TGTGCCAGCAGTTTATCTGGGGGGGCGCGGGAGACCCAGTACTTC. Translation gives CASSLSGGARETQYF.

This chain connects TRBV15 to TRBJ1-2; 12 bases are shared with TRBD1. The CDR3 has 16 residues. Trimming took 1 base from V and 8 from J; bases not matched to a gene: 8. Germline V lookup: CDR1 LNHNV, CDR2 YYDKDF (reference sequence). The CDR3 loop reads CATSRVSGQGAWGYTF. The CDR3 DNA reads TGTGCCACCAGCAGAGTTTCGGGACAGGGGGCATGGGGCTACACCTTC.

With regard to this clone: An end of the junction does not agree with germline; a read error may underlie this. This chain links TRBV6-1 with TRBJ2-5, with a possible D match to TRBD1 (6 bases). Near its end, the DNA agrees better with TRBJ2-7, so the J call may be wrong. The length of the CDR3 is 13 residues. Germline V CDR1 and CDR2: MNHNS, SASEGT. The CDR3 DNA follows: TGTGCCAGCAGTGGGGGGCCATCCTCCGAGCAGTACTTC. Encoded protein: CASSGGPSSEQYF.

This clone came up a few times. This chain connects TRBV10-3 to TRBJ2-1; 7 bases align to TRBD2. The CDR3 sequence is 15 residues long. J was trimmed by 7 bases and V by 6 bases; bases with no gene match: 12. Germline V CDR1 and CDR2: ENHRY, SYGVKD. CDR3 sequence: CAISLGLEGKNEQFF. The DNA for the CDR3 is TGTGCCATCAGCCTTGGACTAGAGGGGAAAAATGAGCAGTTCTTC.

A word on this clone: At one end the junction does not follow the germline gene, possibly because of a read error. This CDR3 is CSVVLQAYGYPF. The CDR3 nucleotides are TGCAGCGTTGTGCTACAGGCTTATGGCTACCCCTTC. J is TRBJ1-2 and V is TRBV29-1; weak D call: TRBD1 (5 bases). This CDR3 contains 12 residues. CDR1 and CDR2 (germline): SQVTM, ANQGSEA.

As concerns this clone: The same CDR3 is also encoded by other DNA sequences in this sample. V usage is TRBV18 and J usage is TRBJ2-1; 7 positions agree with TRBD2. Per germline, CDR1 KGHSH and CDR2 LQKENI. Trimming at V came to 3 bases and at J to 0 bases, leaving 5 bases not matched to a gene. The CDR3 consists of 16 residues. In DNA form, the CDR3 reads TGTGCCAGCTCACCGAGGGGAGGGAGCTCCTACAATGAGCAGTTCTTC. Translating gives CASSPRGGSSYNEQFF.